Below, 15 T cell receptor beta chains from the same sample are listed, as sequenced in a study of kidney transplant recipient with SARS-CoV-2 infection. One entry per CDR3 protein, called by TCRdb with MiXCR from the reads. The table shows 200,000 to 300,000 distinct CDR3 sequences, with about 28% occurring only once. The specimen comprised a blood sample, sampled at baseline and between days 110 and 120 from a kidney transplant recipient. These receptors were collected from a young adult male patient who had COVID-19 and was a kidney transplant recipient. These T cells may partly come from the graft donor.

This clonotype was detected ten times or more. The CDR3 spells CASTPSARGLYGYTF. CDR3 DNA sequence: TGTGCCAGCACCCCTTCCGCCAGGGGGCTTTATGGCTACACCTTC. This chain connects TRBV12-3 or TRBV12-4 to TRBJ1-2; 8 bases are shared with TRBD1. V lost 7 bases to trimming and J lost 5 bases; unmatched junction nucleotides: 12. The CDR3 spans 15 residues.

Note on this clonotype: The junction does not match germline at one end; this may be a read error. V gene TRBV6-4 combines with J gene TRBJ2-2; D is possibly TRBD1 or TRBD2 (5 bases each). Germline CDR1 is MRHNA and CDR2 is SNTAGT. The CDR3 loop spans 14 amino acids. For the CDR3, the DNA is TGTGCCGGCAGCAGGGACCAGAACACCGGGGAGCTGTTTTTT. Protein: CAGSRDQNTGELFF.

V gene TRBV4-1 combines with J gene TRBJ2-3, with TRBD2 as a possible D gene (6 bases). Germline CDR1 MGHRA, CDR2 YSYEKL. V was shortened by 4 bases and J by 2 bases, with 16 bases between the two germline ends. The length of the CDR3 is 16 residues. CDR3 amino acids: CASSPSTSRTTDTQYF. CDR3 nucleotides: TGCGCCAGCAGCCCGTCAACTAGCCGGACCACAGATACGCAGTATTTT.

At least ten counts were recorded for this clonotype. The chain recombines TRBV27 with TRBJ2-7, with D perhaps matching TRBD1 (6 bases). CDR1 and CDR2 from the germline V gene are MNHEY and SMNVEV (reference sequence). Trimming cost V 5 bases and J 3 bases, with 14 bases left between them. The CDR3 contains 14 residues. In DNA, the CDR3 is TGTGCCAGCAGTACAGGGAACCGCCTCTACGAGCAGTACTTC. As protein: CASSTGNRLYEQYF.

V is TRBV3-2 and J is TRBJ2-6; the table's D call, TRBD1, was not checked against the DNA. TRBV3-2 is a pseudogene segment. The CDR3 is 15 residues long. The CDR3 nucleotides are TGTGCCAGCGGCCAAGGGGGCAGTGGGGCCAACGTCCTGACTTTC. Residues: CASGQGGSGANVLTF.

As to this clonotype: The junction departs from the called germline gene at one end, perhaps through a read error. This chain uses TRBV7-2 with TRBJ1-1, with unresolved D. Germline CDR1 and CDR2: SGHTA and FQGNSA. The CDR3 is 14 amino acids. The CDR3 bases are TGTGTCAGCAGCCTCAGGACCGCGTCCTTGGGGGCTTTCTTT. It yields the protein CVSSLRTASLGAFF.

The table lists this clonotype with many counts. This chain connects TRBV30 to TRBJ1-2; no clear D. The CDR3 runs to 17 residues. Germline V gene lookup returns CDR1 GTSNPN and CDR2 SVGIG (reference sequence). V was shortened by 2 bases and J by 0 bases, with 19 bases between the two germline ends. The CDR3 region is CAWSPQSANRPNYGYTF. The CDR3 coding sequence is TGTGCCTGGAGTCCCCAGAGTGCTAACCGTCCTAACTATGGCTACACCTTC.

This clonotype was picked up many times. The V and J genes are TRBV19 and TRBJ1-2; no reliable D call. The CDR3 is 13 amino acids. Trimming left V 5 bases short and J 8 bases short, with 15 bases between. CDR1 is LNHDA and CDR2 is SQIVND in the germline V gene (reference sequence). The CDR3 loop reads CASSPGISSGYTF. The CDR3 nucleotides read TGTGCCAGTAGTCCGGGGATCTCCTCCGGCTACACCTTC.

In its sample, this clonotype was seen many times. The CDR3 here is CASRLDLATVMQDTQYF. In DNA, the CDR3 is TGTGCCAGCAGATTAGACCTAGCTACAGTCATGCAAGATACGCAGTATTTT. The chain joins TRBV21-1 to TRBJ2-3; TRBD2 is the table's D call and was not checked against the DNA. TRBV21-1 counts as a pseudogene. CDR3 length equals 17 residues.

This clonotype was picked up many times. The chain employs TRBV7-9 and TRBJ1-1; weak D call: TRBD1 (5 bases). Germline-derived CDR1 and CDR2 are SEHNR and FQNEAQ (reference sequence). This CDR3 is built from 13 residues. Trimming pared 5 bases from V and 7 bases from J, leaving 14 bases between. The CDR3 coding sequence is TGTGCCAGCAGCCTGCTGAGGGGAGGTGAAGCTTTCTTT. Translating gives CASSLLRGGEAFF.

Concerning this clonotype: This could be a read error, since a much larger clone is one nucleotide away. The chain links TRBV12-3 or TRBV12-4 to TRBJ2-5, with a tentative D call TRBD1 (6 bases). The CDR3 runs 16 residues. CDR3 region: CTSSLAMTGSKETQYF. CDR3 bases: TGTACCAGCAGTTTAGCCATGACAGGATCGAAAGAGACCCAGTACTTC.

For this clonotype: A much larger clone lies one base from this, so it may be a read error. The V call is TRBV6-1, the J call TRBJ1-4; D may be TRBD1 (6 bases). Per the germline V gene, CDR1 is MNHNS and CDR2 is SASEGT. CDR3 length equals 18 residues. CDR3 residues: CASPPDSLHLLQNEKLVF. Here the CDR3 DNA reads TGTGCCAGCCCCCCGGACAGCCTACACCTTTTACAAAATGAAAAACTGGTTTTT.

In its sample, this clonotype was seen once. One end of the junction is discordant with germline, which a read error may explain. The rearrangement uses TRBV3-1 and TRBJ1-1; unclear D gene. In germline, CDR1 is LGHDT, CDR2 YNNKEL (reference sequence). The CDR3 consists of 17 residues. For the CDR3, the DNA is TGTGCCAGCAGCGGAGTGGACCCCATTTCGATTCGCACTGAAGCTTCCTTT. Its protein product is CASSGVDPISIRTEASF.

About this clonotype: A much larger clonotype is one base distant, so this may be a read error. The chain couples TRBV6-1 to TRBJ1-2; D unresolved. This CDR3 has 17 residues. CDR1 is MNHNS, CDR2 SASEGT, per germline. The CDR3 region is CASSPIGSMRKTYGCTF. The CDR3 bases are TGTGCCAGCAGTCCCATAGGCTCTATGCGAAAGACCTATGGCTGCACCTTC.

Worth noting for this clonotype: One end of the junction is discordant with germline, which a read error may explain. This sequence joins TRBV29-1 and TRBJ2-1, with D maybe TRBD2 (6 bases). Germline V gene data show CDR1 as SQVTM and CDR2 as ANQGSEA. The CDR3 runs 15 residues. The CDR3 nucleotides are TGCAGCGTCCCGACTGGGGGGAGTTCCTACAATGGGCAGTTCTTC. Amino acid sequence: CSVPTGGSSYNGQFF.